This TCR beta chain was obtained from a study of blood T cell repertoires in COVID-19. The overall study: Specimens from acute and convalescent COVID-19 originated in the United States, Italy and Spain. The cDNA or gDNA used as material had been derived from T cells, B-cell-depleted T cells, or PBMCs.

In the source study's methods: By means of reference gene primer amplification, nucleated cell counts were estimated. TCRdb's table, derived via immunoSEQ multiplex PCR, lists solely in-frame clones and lacks some. The DNA gave D and trimming, while V, J and clone size come from that table. There are about 74,000 clones in the sample; roughly 70% occur only once, and approximately 21% lies in the top ten. The CDR3 sequence is 15 residues long. Trimming took off 8 bases at V and 8 bases at J, with 22 bases between the two ends. Germline V CDR1 and CDR2: MDHEN, SYDVKM. This sequence joins TRBV28 and TRBJ1-5; TRBD1 might be the D (5 bases). This clonotype originated in a man aged 65 to 85 with acute or convalescent COVID-19. The sample taken for sequencing was peripheral blood. The CDR3 region is CASDLRGGRGKPQHF. CDR3 bases: TGTGCCAGCGATCTGCGGGGCGGCCGGGGCAAGCCCCAGCATTTT. Complete variable domain (other parts from reference TRBV28 and TRBJ1-5): DVKVTQSSRYLVKRTGEKVFLECVQDMDHENMFWYRQDPGLGLRLIYFSYDVKMKEKGDIPEGYSVSREKKERFSLILESASTNQTSMYLCASDLRGGRGKPQHFGDGTRLSIL.